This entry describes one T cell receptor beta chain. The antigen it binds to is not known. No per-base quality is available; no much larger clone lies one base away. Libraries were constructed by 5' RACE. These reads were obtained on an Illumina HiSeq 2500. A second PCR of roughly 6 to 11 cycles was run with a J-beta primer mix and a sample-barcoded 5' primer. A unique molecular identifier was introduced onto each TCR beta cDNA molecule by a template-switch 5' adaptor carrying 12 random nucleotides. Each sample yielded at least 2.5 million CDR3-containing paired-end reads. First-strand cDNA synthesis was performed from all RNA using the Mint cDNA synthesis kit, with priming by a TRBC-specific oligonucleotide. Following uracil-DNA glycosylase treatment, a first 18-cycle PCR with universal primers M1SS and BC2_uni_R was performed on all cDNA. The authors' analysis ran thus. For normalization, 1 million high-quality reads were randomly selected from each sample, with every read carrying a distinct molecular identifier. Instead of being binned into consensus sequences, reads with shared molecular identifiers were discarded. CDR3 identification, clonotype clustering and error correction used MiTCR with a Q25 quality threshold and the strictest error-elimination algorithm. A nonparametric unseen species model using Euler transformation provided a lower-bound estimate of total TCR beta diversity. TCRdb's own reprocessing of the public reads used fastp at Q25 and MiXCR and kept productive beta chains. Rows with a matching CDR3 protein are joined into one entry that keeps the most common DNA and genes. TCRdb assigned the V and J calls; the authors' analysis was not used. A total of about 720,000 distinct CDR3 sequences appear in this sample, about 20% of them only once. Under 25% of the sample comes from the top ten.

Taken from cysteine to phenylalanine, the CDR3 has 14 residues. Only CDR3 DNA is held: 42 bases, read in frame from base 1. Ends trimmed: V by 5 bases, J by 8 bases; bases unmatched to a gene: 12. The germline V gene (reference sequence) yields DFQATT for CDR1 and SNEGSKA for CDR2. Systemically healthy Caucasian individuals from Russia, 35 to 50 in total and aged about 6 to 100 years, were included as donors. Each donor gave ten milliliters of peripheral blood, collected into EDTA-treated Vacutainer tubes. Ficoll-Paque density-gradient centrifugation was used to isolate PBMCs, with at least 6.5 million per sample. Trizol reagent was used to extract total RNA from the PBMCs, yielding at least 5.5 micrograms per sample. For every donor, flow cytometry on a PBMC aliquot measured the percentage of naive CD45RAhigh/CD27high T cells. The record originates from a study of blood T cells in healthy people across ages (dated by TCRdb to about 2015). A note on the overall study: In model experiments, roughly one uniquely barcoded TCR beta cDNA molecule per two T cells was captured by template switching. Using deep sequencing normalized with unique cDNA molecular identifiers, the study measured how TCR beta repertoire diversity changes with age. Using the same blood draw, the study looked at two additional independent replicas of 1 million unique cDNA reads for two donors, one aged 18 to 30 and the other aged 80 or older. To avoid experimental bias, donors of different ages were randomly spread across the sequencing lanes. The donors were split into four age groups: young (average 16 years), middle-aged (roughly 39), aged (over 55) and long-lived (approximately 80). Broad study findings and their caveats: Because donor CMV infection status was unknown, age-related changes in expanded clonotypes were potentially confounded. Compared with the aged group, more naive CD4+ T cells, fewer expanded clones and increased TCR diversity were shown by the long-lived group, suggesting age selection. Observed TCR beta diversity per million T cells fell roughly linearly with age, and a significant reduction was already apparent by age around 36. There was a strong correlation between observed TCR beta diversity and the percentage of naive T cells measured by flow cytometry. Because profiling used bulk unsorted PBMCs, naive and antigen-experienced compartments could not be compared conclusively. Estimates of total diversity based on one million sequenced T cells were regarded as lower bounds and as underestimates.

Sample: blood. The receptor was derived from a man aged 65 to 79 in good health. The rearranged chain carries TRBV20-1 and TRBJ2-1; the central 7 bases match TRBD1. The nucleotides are TGCAGTGCTCCCAGGAGACAGGGACGGGATGAGCAGTTCTTC. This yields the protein CSAPRRQGRDEQFF.